Presented here are 32 T cell receptor beta chains from one specimen sequenced in a study of cytomegalovirus exposure and HLA in healthy donors. PCR involved 60 Vbeta and 13 Jbeta primers. Sequenced by immunoSEQ multiplex PCR; TCRdb stores in-frame clones only, minus some. Altogether around 150,000 clones are present, 68% being singletons, with the ten largest covering approximately 1.5%. Material for sequencing was PBMCs. The receptors stem from a man aged 45-65 years in good health and CMV-seronegative.

The chain is built from TRBV14 and TRBJ2-7, with D perhaps TRBD1 (5 bases). Germline V lookup: CDR1 SGHDN, CDR2 FVKESK. V was shortened by 0 bases and J by 3 bases, with 12 bases between the two germline ends. This CDR3 spans 15 amino acids. CDR3 region: CASSQEVTVFYEQYF. CDR3 sequence (DNA): TGTGCCAGCAGCCAAGAAGTGACAGTCTTCTACGAGCAGTACTTC.

V gene TRBV5-4 combines with J gene TRBJ2-7, with 7 bases lining up with TRBD1. CDR1 SGHNT and CDR2 YYREEE come from the germline V gene (reference sequence). Trimming at V came to 3 bases and at J to 3 bases, leaving 0 bases not matched to a gene. The CDR3 runs to 12 residues. CDR3 DNA sequence: TGTGCCAGCAGCTGGGACAGCTACGAGCAGTACTTC. Protein sequence: CASSWDSYEQYF.

The chain has TRBV19 and TRBJ1-5, with unresolved D. Germline V gives CDR1 LNHDA, CDR2 SQIVND (reference sequence). V was clipped by 7 bases and J by 3 bases, with 10 bases between them. This CDR3 spans 13 amino acids. In DNA form, the CDR3 reads TGTGCCAGTATGGAGGGTCTCAATCAGCCCCAGCATTTT. It encodes CASMEGLNQPQHF.

The chain is built from TRBV4-1 and TRBJ1-5, with D possibly TRBD1 on 6 matching bases. The V end was cut by 1 base, the J end by 2 bases, with 12 bases between. CDR1 is MGHRA, CDR2 YSYEKL, per germline. The CDR3 runs to 16 residues. CDR3 loop: CASSQGGGAGNQPQHF. In DNA, the CDR3 is TGCGCCAGCAGCCAAGGCGGGGGGGCGGGCAATCAGCCCCAGCATTTT.

CDR3 in DNA: TGTGCCACCAGCAGAAGGGAGACCACCGGGGAGCTGTTTTTT. Amino acids: CATSRRETTGELFF. The chain has TRBV15 and TRBJ2-2, with D perhaps matching TRBD2 (5 bases). The CDR3 is 14 amino acids. V was pared by 2 bases and J by 4 bases, with 8 bases between. Germline CDR1 is LNHNV and CDR2 is YYDKDF (reference sequence).

The chain combines TRBV6-5 with TRBJ1-2, with TRBD1 matching over 8 bases. This CDR3 has 14 residues. The germline CDR1 and CDR2 sequences are MNHEY and SVGAGI. V was pared by 2 bases and J by 7 bases, with 6 bases of the junction left unmatched. The CDR3 nucleotides are TGTGCCAGCAGTTACCCGGACAGGGCGGGTGGCTACACCTTC. Its translation is CASSYPDRAGGYTF.

The chain has TRBV29-1 and TRBJ2-2; TRBD1 matches 7 bases. V shed 5 bases and J 3 bases; nucleotides not matched to a gene: 9. The CDR3 extends over 15 amino acids. Germline V gene lookup returns CDR1 SQVTM and CDR2 ANQGSEA. This CDR3 reads CSVLFRGRDTGELFF. CDR3 bases: TGCAGCGTTTTGTTTAGGGGGCGGGACACCGGGGAGCTGTTTTTT.

V and J are TRBV19 and TRBJ1-2, with D tentatively TRBD1 (6 bases). This CDR3 is built from 13 residues. V lost 5 bases, J lost 6 bases, and 13 bases lay in between. The germline V gene has CDR1 LNHDA and CDR2 SQIVND (reference sequence). The CDR3 DNA is TGTGCCAGTAGTGTACTACAGGGTAATGGCTACACCTTC. It encodes CASSVLQGNGYTF.

The genes are TRBV6-1 and TRBJ2-3, with 9 bases matching TRBD1. In germline, CDR1 is MNHNS, CDR2 SASEGT. Trimming cost V 6 bases and J 1 base; bases outside gene matches: 5. The CDR3 length is 15 residues. The CDR3 DNA sequence: TGTGCCAGCAGGGACAGGGGAGGGGGCACAGATACGCAGTATTTT. Its translation: CASRDRGGGTDTQYF.

As to this clone: Other nucleotide sequences from this sample produce the same CDR3. J is TRBJ1-2 and V is TRBV28, with 8 bases that match TRBD1. Germline V CDR1 and CDR2: MDHEN, SYDVKM. The length of the CDR3 is 14 residues. The trim removed 6 bases at V and 2 bases at J, leaving 5 bases unmatched. The CDR3 region is CASRKQGVNYGYTF. CDR3 bases: TGTGCCAGCAGAAAACAGGGGGTCAACTATGGCTACACCTTC.

V gene TRBV21-1 combines with J gene TRBJ1-5; TRBD1 reflects the table's D call only, with no check against the DNA. TRBV21-1 constitutes a pseudogene. This CDR3 has 15 residues. The CDR3 here is CASPPSKGLFQPQHF. Here the CDR3 DNA reads TGTGCCAGCCCCCCCTCCAAGGGGCTGTTTCAGCCCCAGCATTTT.

This chain connects TRBV5-4 to TRBJ2-1; D is unclear. The germline gives CDR1 SGHNT, CDR2 YYREEE (reference sequence). The length of the CDR3 is 14 residues. The germline V and J ends were trimmed by 0 bases and 0 bases, with 4 bases remaining between them. Here the CDR3 DNA reads TGTGCCAGCAGCTTGGGGAGCTCCTACAATGAGCAGTTCTTC. Translating it yields CASSLGSSYNEQFF.

The genes are TRBV7-9 and TRBJ2-5, with TRBD2 matching over 7 bases. Trimming cost V 8 bases and J 7 bases; bases outside gene matches: 25. The germline CDR1 and CDR2 sequences are SEHNR and FQNEAQ (reference sequence). The CDR3 has 18 residues. Written as DNA, the CDR3 is TGTGCCAGCGGACTTAACCTCGGAGTCGGGGAGGGTCTAAGGACCCAGTACTTC. The encoded protein is CASGLNLGVGEGLRTQYF. Complete variable domain (other parts from reference TRBV7-9 and TRBJ2-5): DTGVSQNPRHKITKRGQNVTFRCDPISEHNRLYWYRQTLGQGPEFLTYFQNEAQLEKSRLLSDRFSAERPKGSFSTLEIQRTEQGDSAMYLCASGLNLGVGEGLRTQYFGPGTRLLVL.

The chain combines TRBV9 with TRBJ1-5; 10 bases line up with TRBD1. Germline V gene lookup returns CDR1 SGDLS and CDR2 YYNGEE. The length of the CDR3 is 15 residues. V gave up 5 bases and J gave up 3 bases; unmatched junction bases: 5. DNA for the CDR3: TGTGCCAGCAGTCCTGGGACAGGGGACAATCAGCCCCAGCATTTT. It translates to CASSPGTGDNQPQHF.

This chain joins TRBV10-3 and TRBJ1-2; weak D call: TRBD1 (5 bases). V was trimmed by 2 bases and J by 5 bases, leaving 12 bases between them. The germline CDR1 and CDR2 sequences are ENHRY and SYGVKD. There are 14 residues in the CDR3. The CDR3 reads CAISETGVGYGYTF. DNA of the CDR3: TGTGCCATCAGTGAGACAGGCGTTGGGTATGGCTACACCTTC.

This clone was seen more than once but under ten times. The gene calls are TRBV28 and TRBJ1-2, with no clear D. Germline lookup yields CDR1 MDHEN and CDR2 SYDVKM. V lost 2 bases and J 5 bases, leaving 6 bases between the germline ends. CDR3 size: 12 residues. CDR3 sequence (DNA): TGTGCCAGCAGTTTACAAAAATATGGCTACACCTTC. Encoded protein: CASSLQKYGYTF.

V usage is TRBV5-1 and J usage is TRBJ2-3, with a tentative D call TRBD1 (6 bases). Trimming removed 3 bases at V and 0 bases at J, with 14 bases between. Per germline, CDR1 SGHRS and CDR2 YFSETQ. This CDR3 is built from 16 residues. DNA for the CDR3: TGCGCCAGCAGCTGGGGGACACCTTGGAGCACAGATACGCAGTATTTT. This encodes CASSWGTPWSTDTQYF.

This chain connects TRBV27 to TRBJ1-1; 9 nucleotides align to TRBD1. The V and J ends lost 4 bases and 5 bases, in that order; junction bases with no gene match: 8. Germline V gives CDR1 MNHEY, CDR2 SMNVEV (reference sequence). CDR3 size: 15 residues. CDR3 sequence: CASSYLGTGRTEAFF. CDR3 in DNA: TGTGCCAGCAGTTATCTCGGGACAGGGCGGACTGAAGCTTTCTTT.

The J gene is TRBJ2-2, the V gene TRBV19; D is perhaps TRBD2 (6 bases). Germline CDR1 reads LNHDA; CDR2 reads SQIVND (reference sequence). V was cut by 4 bases and J by 2 bases, with 17 bases left in between. The CDR3 runs 17 residues. CDR3 residues: CASSKGWAGSNTGELFF. CDR3 bases: TGTGCCAGTAGTAAGGGTTGGGCCGGGAGTAACACCGGGGAGCTGTTTTTT.

This chain uses TRBV28 with TRBJ2-3; D may be TRBD2 (6 bases). The CDR3 length is 15 residues. V lost 5 bases to trimming and J lost 5 bases, with 17 bases between them. Per germline, CDR1 MDHEN and CDR2 SYDVKM. The CDR3 nucleotides are TGTGCCAGCAGTCCGCCGTCCGGGGGAAAAGATACGCAGTATTTT. This gives the protein CASSPPSGGKDTQYF.

The J gene is TRBJ1-6, the V gene TRBV10-3; D perhaps matches TRBD1 (6 bases). Germline-derived CDR1 and CDR2 are ENHRY and SYGVKD. The CDR3 runs 15 residues. With 3 bases removed from V and 4 bases from J, the gap between germline ends came to 10 bases. The CDR3 bases are TGTGCCATCAGTGACAGGGGACGATATAATTCACCCCTCCACTTT. As protein: CAISDRGRYNSPLHF.

The V gene is TRBV11-2, the J gene TRBJ1-6; 8 nucleotides match TRBD1. CDR1 is SGHAT, CDR2 FQNNGV, per germline. This CDR3 has 16 residues. Losses at the gene ends were 5 bases for V and 7 bases for J; bases not matched to a gene: 10. The CDR3 protein is CASSLDGDRRNSPLHF. CDR3 coding DNA: TGTGCCAGCAGCCTCGACGGGGACAGGCGAAATTCACCCCTCCACTTT.

This clone showed up just once. This chain links TRBV19 with TRBJ1-5; possibly TRBD1 for D (5 bases). The CDR3 covers 13 residues. Trimming removed 8 bases at V and 7 bases at J, with 15 bases between. Looked up from germline, CDR1 is LNHDA and CDR2 is SQIVND (reference sequence). The CDR3 nucleotides are TGTGCCAGTGGGGCGGGAGGAGGCCAGCCCCAGCATTTT. Its protein product is CASGAGGGQPQHF.

V usage is TRBV10-3 and J usage is TRBJ2-7; D is perhaps TRBD1 (6 bases). V was clipped by 4 bases and J by 3 bases, with 13 bases between them. CDR3 size: 14 residues. Germline V lookup: CDR1 ENHRY, CDR2 SYGVKD. DNA for the CDR3: TGTGCCATCAGTGGTGGGGACACGGGCTACGAGCAGTACTTC. This sequence encodes CAISGGDTGYEQYF.

The chain has TRBV25-1 and TRBJ2-1, with 9 nucleotides matching TRBD1. CDR1 is MGHDK and CDR2 is SYGVNS in the germline V gene. The CDR3 spans 16 residues. With V trimmed by 3 bases and J by 5 bases, 8 bases remained unmatched. The CDR3 DNA sequence: TGTGCCAGCAGTGAGCCGACAGGGGGGCGGCACAATGAGCAGTTCTTC. Protein product: CASSEPTGGRHNEQFF.

The sample holds a few counts of this clone. The chain combines TRBV5-1 with TRBJ1-1; no clear D. This CDR3 is built from 14 residues. Trimming took off 4 bases at V and 1 base at J, with 11 bases between the two ends. CDR1 and CDR2 (germline): SGHRS, YFSETQ. DNA of the CDR3: TGCGCCAGCAGCCGGTCAACCAAGAACACTGAAGCTTTCTTT. Its protein is CASSRSTKNTEAFF.

The V gene is TRBV19, the J gene TRBJ2-7; no definite D call. This CDR3 contains 13 residues. Germline V CDR1 and CDR2: LNHDA, SQIVND (reference sequence). Trimming removed 3 bases from V and 4 bases from J, with 10 bases in between. CDR3 sequence (DNA): TGTGCCAGTAGTATGTTGGCGGATTACGAGCAGTACTTC. It encodes CASSMLADYEQYF.

The chain joins TRBV6-4 to TRBJ1-6, with a possible D match to TRBD1 (5 bases). This CDR3 is 13 amino acids long. Germline CDR1 and CDR2: MRHNA and SNTAGT. Trimming stripped 8 bases from V and 7 bases from J, with 12 bases between. In DNA form, the CDR3 reads TGTGCCAGCGGGGCCACAGAGAATTCACCCCTCCACTTT. This sequence encodes CASGATENSPLHF.

J is TRBJ1-2 and V is TRBV19; no clear D. The V gene lost 3 bases and the J gene lost 1 base, with 9 bases spanning the gap. The germline CDR1 and CDR2 sequences are LNHDA and SQIVND (reference sequence). The CDR3 is made up of 14 amino acids. DNA for the CDR3: TGTGCCAGTAGTATCGCCCAGATTAACTATGGCTACACCTTC. Protein: CASSIAQINYGYTF.

The chain links TRBV27 to TRBJ2-3, with 16 bases that match TRBD2. The CDR3 runs 15 residues. Germline lookup yields CDR1 MNHEY and CDR2 SMNVEV (reference sequence). V was clipped by 6 bases and J by 6 bases; unmatched bases: 3. For the CDR3, the DNA is TGTGCCAGCAGGGGACTAGCGGGGGGGCATGATACGCAGTATTTT. Its protein is CASRGLAGGHDTQYF.

The chain couples TRBV28 to TRBJ2-3; weak D call: TRBD1 (5 bases). The germline V gene encodes CDR1 MDHEN and CDR2 SYDVKM. The CDR3 has 14 amino acids. Trimming removed 4 bases at V and 4 bases at J, with 12 bases between. In nucleotides, the CDR3 is TGTGCCAGCAGTTGGGGCGTTGGGGCAGATACGCAGTATTTT. Translating it yields CASSWGVGADTQYF.

The chain has TRBV2 and TRBJ1-5, with 10 bases that match TRBD1. J lost 2 bases, V lost 6 bases, and 7 bases had no gene match. The germline V gene encodes CDR1 SNHLY and CDR2 FYNNEI. The CDR3 is 16 residues long. The CDR3 here is CASRTRTGGGNQPQHF. CDR3 nucleotides: TGTGCCAGCAGGACTAGGACAGGGGGTGGCAATCAGCCCCAGCATTTT.